A single sample is the source of the 18 T cell receptor beta chains below, sequenced in a study of blood T cells in healthy people across ages. Then a second PCR, running roughly 6 to 11 cycles, was carried out with a sample-barcoded 5' primer and a J-beta primer mix. TCRdb recomputed calls from the 5' RACE reads with MiXCR, one row per CDR3 protein. The repertoire holds fewer than 2,000,000 distinct CDR3 sequences, with roughly 30% as singletons. Sequencing used blood. The origin of the receptors is a woman under 40 in good health.

As concerns this clonotype: Its ends do not fully match the called genes, so a read error is possible. The chain has TRBV12-3 or TRBV12-4 and TRBJ1-2; 9 nucleotides agree with TRBD1. The CDR3 covers 16 residues. CDR3 loop: CASSYRAGQGYYDYTF. The CDR3 coding sequence is TGTGCCAGCAGTTACAGGGCGGGACAGGGCTATTATGACTACACCTTC.

This chain joins TRBV20-1 and TRBJ2-5, with a weak D call TRBD1 (5 bases). CDR1 and CDR2 from the germline V gene are DFQATT and SNEGSKA (reference sequence). V was cut by 2 bases and J by 5 bases, with 12 bases left in between. CDR3 length: 13 residues. The CDR3 coding sequence is TGCAGTGCTAGATCTGGGGCTTGGGAGACCCAGTACTTC. The encoded protein is CSARSGAWETQYF.

A few counts support this clonotype. Sequence at one end of the junction differs from germline and may be a read error. The chain is built from TRBV7-9 and TRBJ2-5; 13 bases fit TRBD2. The CDR3 is made up of 14 amino acids. CDR1 is SEHNR and CDR2 is FQNEAQ in the germline V gene (reference sequence). The CDR3 region has the DNA TGTGCCAACAGCCCAGGGACTAGCGGGGACCGAAGGTACTTC. As protein: CANSPGTSGDRRYF.

As regards this clonotype: Germline and junction disagree at one end, which may indicate a read error. V and J are TRBV20-1 and TRBJ2-2, with D possibly TRBD2 on 5 matching bases. Per germline, CDR1 DFQATT and CDR2 SNEGSKA (reference sequence). The CDR3 has 16 amino acids. The CDR3: CSALNPAVRGTGELFF. The CDR3 region has the DNA TGTAGTGCTCTTAACCCGGCGGTACGGGGCACCGGGGAGCTGTTTTTT.

The gene calls are TRBV7-2 and TRBJ2-7; D not certain. V lost 2 bases and J 6 bases, leaving 14 bases between the germline ends. This CDR3 comprises 14 residues. Germline-derived CDR1 and CDR2 are SGHTA and FQGNSA. The CDR3 loop reads CASSLRAVQAEQYF. In nucleotides, the CDR3 is TGTGCCAGCAGCTTAAGGGCGGTGCAGGCCGAGCAGTACTTC.

This clonotype came up once. The rearrangement uses TRBV30 and TRBJ2-1; tentatively, D is TRBD1 (7 bases). This CDR3 contains 16 residues. Germline V gives CDR1 GTSNPN, CDR2 SVGIG (reference sequence). Trimming cost V 4 bases and J 4 bases, with 20 bases left between them. Here the CDR3 DNA reads TGTGCCTGGACCCAACCAGGGGGGCCTGTATACAATGAGCAGTTCTTC. Amino acid sequence: CAWTQPGGPVYNEQFF.

This clonotype occurred many times. The genes are TRBV20-1 and TRBJ2-5; D remains ambiguous. Trimming took off 5 bases at V and 5 bases at J, with 12 bases between the two ends. Germline CDR1 and CDR2: DFQATT and SNEGSKA (reference sequence). This CDR3 has 12 residues. DNA of the CDR3: TGCAGTGCTCCAGAGGCCCTGGAGACCCAGTACTTC. This codes for CSAPEALETQYF.

The table lists this clonotype with a few counts. The rearrangement joins TRBV5-1 to TRBJ2-1; D uncertain. The CDR3 consists of 13 residues. Germline V lookup: CDR1 SGHRS, CDR2 YFSETQ. Trimming shortened V by 4 bases and J by 5 bases, and 10 bases separated the two germline ends. The CDR3 here is CASSLWSHNEQFF. The CDR3 DNA reads as TGCGCCAGCAGCCTCTGGTCACACAATGAGCAGTTCTTC.

There are a few counts of this clonotype. This chain uses TRBV9 with TRBJ2-3; 10 bases match TRBD2. Trimming cost V 3 bases and J 4 bases; bases outside gene matches: 5. The CDR3 extends over 15 amino acids. Germline values: CDR1 SGDLS, CDR2 YYNGEE. The CDR3 sequence: CASSASGRASDTQYF. In DNA, the CDR3 is TGTGCCAGCAGCGCCAGCGGGAGGGCATCAGATACGCAGTATTTT.

This sequence joins TRBV20-1 and TRBJ1-5, with TRBD1 identical over 8 bases. The J segment lost 4 bases and the V segment lost 2 bases, leaving 7 bases of the junction unmatched. Germline CDR1 is DFQATT and CDR2 is SNEGSKA (reference sequence). This CDR3 contains 15 residues. CDR3 sequence (DNA): TGCAGTGCTAGACCCGGGACAGGCAGAAATCAGCCCCAGCATTTT. This gives the protein CSARPGTGRNQPQHF.

This clonotype was observed at least ten times. The CDR3 is CASSDPGEGATQYF. The CDR3 DNA reads TGTGCCAGCAGTGACCCTGGTGAGGGAGCGACGCAGTATTTT. This rearrangement joins TRBV6-4 to TRBJ2-3; D is possibly TRBD2 (5 bases). The CDR3 covers 14 residues. Trimming left V 2 bases short and J 9 bases short, with 15 bases between. Germline CDR1 MRHNA, CDR2 SNTAGT.

This clonotype was recorded only once. As DNA, the CDR3 is TGTGCCAGCAGTGGTCCAGGGAACATTCAGTACTTC. It yields the protein CASSGPGNIQYF. The chain uses TRBV25-1 and TRBJ2-4, with a weak D call TRBD1 (5 bases). Germline CDR1 is MGHDK and CDR2 is SYGVNS. The CDR3 consists of 12 residues. Between the trimmed V and J ends, which lost 4 bases and 7 bases, there was a span of 8 bases. Using reference TRBV25-1 and TRBJ2-4 for the parts outside the CDR3, the full variable domain is EADIYQTPRYLVIGTGKKITLECSQTMGHDKMYWYQQDPGMELHLIHYSYGVNSTEKGDLSSESTVSRIRTEHFPLTLESARPSHTSQYLCASSGPGNIQYFGAGTRLSVL.

This chain links TRBV20-1 with TRBJ2-3; TRBD1 aligns across 7 bases. The CDR3 runs 13 residues. V trimming: 3 bases; J trimming: 8 bases; junction bases outside the gene matches: 8. Germline V gene sequence: CDR1 DFQATT, CDR2 SNEGSKA (reference sequence). The CDR3 DNA follows: TGCAGTGCTAGTAAGGACAGGTTGGGTACGCAGTATTTT. Translating gives CSASKDRLGTQYF.

Of note for this clonotype: The germline gene is not matched at one end of the junction; a read error may be the cause. This chain connects TRBV30 to TRBJ2-2; tentative D call: TRBD2 (5 bases). The CDR3 runs 14 residues. The germline CDR1 and CDR2 sequences are GTSNPN and SVGIG (reference sequence). CDR3 in DNA: TGTGCCTGGAGTATCCTATCTAACACCGGGGAGCGGTTTTTT. It is translated as CAWSILSNTGERFF.

The chain employs TRBV5-1 and TRBJ2-7; 10 bases are a match to TRBD1. With V trimmed by 4 bases and J by 1 base, 5 bases remained unmatched. This CDR3 has 15 residues. CDR1 SGHRS and CDR2 YFSETQ come from the germline V gene. This CDR3 reads CASSEGQGSSYEQYF. The CDR3 DNA follows: TGCGCCAGCAGCGAGGGACAGGGGTCTTCCTACGAGCAGTACTTC.

CDR3 sequence (DNA): TGTGCCACCAGGGCCGGGACAGCTAATCAGCCCCAGCATTTT. It translates to CATRAGTANQPQHF. The J gene is TRBJ1-5, the V gene TRBV15, with 7 bases that match TRBD1. CDR3 size: 14 residues. V lost 6 bases, J lost 4 bases, and 6 bases stayed unmatched. Germline V gives CDR1 LNHNV, CDR2 YYDKDF (reference sequence). The variable domain in full, completed from reference TRBV15 and TRBJ1-5, reads DAMVIQNPRYQVTQFGKPVTLSCSQTLNHNVMYWYQQKSSQAPKLLFHYYDKDFNNEADTPDNFQSRRPNTSFCFLDIRSPGLGDTAMYLCATRAGTANQPQHFGDGTRLSIL.

The rearrangement joins TRBV6-2 or TRBV6-3 to TRBJ1-1; TRBD1 agrees at 8 bases. The junction had 5 bases not matched to a gene; V was cut back by 4 bases and J by 1 base. CDR3 length: 15 amino acids. Germline V lookup: CDR1 MNHEY, CDR2 SVGEGT. As DNA, the CDR3 is TGTGCCAGCAGTTGGGGACAGGTTCAGAACACTGAAGCTTTCTTT. It specifies CASSWGQVQNTEAFF.

The chain carries TRBV20-1 and TRBJ1-2; 8 nucleotides match TRBD1. Germline CDR1 DFQATT, CDR2 SNEGSKA (reference sequence). V gave up 5 bases and J gave up 4 bases; unmatched junction bases: 6. The CDR3 has 13 amino acids. CDR3 DNA: TGCAGTGCTCAGGCAGGGGGCGTCTATGGCTACACCTTC. Protein sequence: CSAQAGGVYGYTF.